Given below is one T cell receptor (beta chain) in context. Amplification of TCR beta CDR3 regions was performed using RNA transcripts as template. HTBI primers were the set used in a first-round RT-PCR of the TCR CDR3. Using its own MiXCR run on the multiplex PCR reads, TCRdb lists one record per CDR3 protein. The sample holds roughly 160,000 distinct CDR3 sequences, less than 10% seen once. The CDR3 totals 13 residues. Trimming pared 3 bases from V and 9 bases from J, leaving 13 bases between. Germline-derived CDR1 and CDR2 are SGDLS and YYNGEE. This specimen belongs to a study of T cells in Graves' hyperthyroidism and ophthalmopathy.

This chain joins TRBV9 and TRBJ2-1; D unresolved. Source material: blood. The sequence was collected from a woman between 18 and 29 years old with Graves' hyperthyroidism that later progressed to Graves' ophthalmopathy. The CDR3 DNA reads TGTGCCAGCAGCGACCGGCCTCTGGGTGAGCAGTTCTTC. Its protein is CASSDRPLGEQFF.